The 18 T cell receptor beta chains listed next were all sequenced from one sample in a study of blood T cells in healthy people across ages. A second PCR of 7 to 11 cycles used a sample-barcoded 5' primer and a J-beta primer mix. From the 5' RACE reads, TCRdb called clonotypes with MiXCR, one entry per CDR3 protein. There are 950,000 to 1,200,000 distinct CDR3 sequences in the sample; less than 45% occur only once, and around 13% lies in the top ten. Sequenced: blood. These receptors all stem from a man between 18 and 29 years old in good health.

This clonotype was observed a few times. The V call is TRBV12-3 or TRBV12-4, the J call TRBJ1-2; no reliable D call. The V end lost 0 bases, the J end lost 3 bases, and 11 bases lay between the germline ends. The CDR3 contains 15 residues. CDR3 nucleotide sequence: TGTGCCAGCAGTTTAGCGCTTAGACAAGACTATGGCTACACCTTC. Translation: CASSLALRQDYGYTF.

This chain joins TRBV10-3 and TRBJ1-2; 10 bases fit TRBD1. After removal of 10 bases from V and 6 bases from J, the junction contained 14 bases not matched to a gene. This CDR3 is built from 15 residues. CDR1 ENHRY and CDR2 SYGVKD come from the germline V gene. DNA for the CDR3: TGTGCCAGCGTGGATGGACAGGGGGATAGAAATGGCTACACCTTC. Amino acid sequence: CASVDGQGDRNGYTF.

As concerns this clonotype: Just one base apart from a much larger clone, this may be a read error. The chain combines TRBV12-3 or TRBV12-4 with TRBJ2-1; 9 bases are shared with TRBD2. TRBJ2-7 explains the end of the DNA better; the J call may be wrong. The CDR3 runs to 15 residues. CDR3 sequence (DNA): TGTGCCAGCAGTTTGAGGGCGGGGGGGTACAATGAGCAGTACTTC. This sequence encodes CASSLRAGGYNEQYF.

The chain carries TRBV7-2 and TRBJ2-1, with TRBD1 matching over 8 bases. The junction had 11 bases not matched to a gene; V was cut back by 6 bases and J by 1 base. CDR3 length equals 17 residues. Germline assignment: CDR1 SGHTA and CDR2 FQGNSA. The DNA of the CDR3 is TGTGCCAGCAGTTCCCCCCAGGGGGCGCAGTCCTACAATGAGCAGTTCTTC. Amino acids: CASSSPQGAQSYNEQFF. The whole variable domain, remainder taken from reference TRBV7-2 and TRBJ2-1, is GAGVSQSPSNKVTEKGKDVELRCDPISGHTALYWYRQSLGQGLEFLIYFQGNSAPDKSGLPSDRFSAERTGGSVSTLTIQRTQQEDSAVYLCASSSPQGAQSYNEQFFGPGTRLTVL.

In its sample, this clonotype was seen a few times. DNA for the CDR3: TGCAGTGCTAGAGATTTCGGGGGGGCCGAAGATGAGCAGTTCTTC. Amino acids: CSARDFGGAEDEQFF. This chain links TRBV20-1 with TRBJ2-1; TRBD2 aligns across 8 bases. CDR3 length equals 15 residues. V lost 0 bases and J lost 8; bases outside the gene matches: 9. Germline CDR1 DFQATT, CDR2 SNEGSKA (reference sequence).

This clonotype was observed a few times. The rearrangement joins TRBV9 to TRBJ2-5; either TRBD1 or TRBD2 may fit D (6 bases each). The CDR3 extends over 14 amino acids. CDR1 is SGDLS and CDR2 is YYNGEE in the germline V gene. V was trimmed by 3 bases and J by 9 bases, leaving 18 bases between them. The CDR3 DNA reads TGTGCCAGCAGCGCGCGGGACACCATATCTGCCCAGTACTTC. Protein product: CASSARDTISAQYF. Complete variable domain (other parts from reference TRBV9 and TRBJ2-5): DSGVTQTPKHLITATGQRVTLRCSPRSGDLSVYWYQQSLDQGLQFLIQYYNGEERAKGNILERFSAQQFPDLHSELNLSSLELGDSALYFCASSARDTISAQYFGPGTRLLVL.

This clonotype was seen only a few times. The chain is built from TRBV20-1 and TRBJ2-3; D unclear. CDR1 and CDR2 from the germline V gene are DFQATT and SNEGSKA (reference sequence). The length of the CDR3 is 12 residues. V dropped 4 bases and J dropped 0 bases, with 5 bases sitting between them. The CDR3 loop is CSAISSTDTQYF. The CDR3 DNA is TGCAGTGCTATAAGTAGCACAGATACGCAGTATTTT.

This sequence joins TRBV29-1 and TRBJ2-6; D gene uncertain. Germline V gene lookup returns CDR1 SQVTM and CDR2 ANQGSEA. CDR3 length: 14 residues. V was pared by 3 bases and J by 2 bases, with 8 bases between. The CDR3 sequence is CSVEVGTGANVLTF. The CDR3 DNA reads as TGCAGCGTTGAGGTGGGGACTGGGGCCAACGTCCTGACTTTC.

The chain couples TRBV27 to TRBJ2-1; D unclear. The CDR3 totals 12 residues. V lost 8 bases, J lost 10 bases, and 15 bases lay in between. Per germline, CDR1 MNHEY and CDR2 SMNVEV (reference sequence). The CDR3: CASGSTVGEQFF. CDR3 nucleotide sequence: TGTGCCAGCGGTAGCACGGTGGGGGAGCAGTTCTTC.

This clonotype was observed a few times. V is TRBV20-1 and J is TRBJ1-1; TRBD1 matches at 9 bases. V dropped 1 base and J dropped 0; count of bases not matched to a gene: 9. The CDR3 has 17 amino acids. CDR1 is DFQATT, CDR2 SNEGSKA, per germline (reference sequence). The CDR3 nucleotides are TGCAGTGCTAGAGGGGACAGGGTAAGGGAGATGAACACTGAAGCTTTCTTT. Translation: CSARGDRVREMNTEAFF.

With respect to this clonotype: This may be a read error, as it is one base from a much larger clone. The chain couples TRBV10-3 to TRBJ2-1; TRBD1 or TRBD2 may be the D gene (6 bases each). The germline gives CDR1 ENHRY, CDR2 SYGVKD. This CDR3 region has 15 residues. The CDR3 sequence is CAVSDPGGNKNEQFF. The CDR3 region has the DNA TGTGCCGTCAGTGACCCCGGGGGCAATAAAAATGAGCAGTTCTTC.

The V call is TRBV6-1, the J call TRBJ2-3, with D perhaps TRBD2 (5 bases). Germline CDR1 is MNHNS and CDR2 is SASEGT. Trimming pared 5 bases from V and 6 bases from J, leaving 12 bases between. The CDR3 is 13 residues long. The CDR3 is CASSRSASDTQYF. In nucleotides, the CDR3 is TGTGCCAGCAGTAGAAGCGCTAGCGATACGCAGTATTTT.

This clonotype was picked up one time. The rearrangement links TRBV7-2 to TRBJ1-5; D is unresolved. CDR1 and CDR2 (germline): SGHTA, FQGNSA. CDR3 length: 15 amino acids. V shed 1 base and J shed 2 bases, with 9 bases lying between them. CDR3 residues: CASSLGDTRNQPQHF. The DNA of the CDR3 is TGTGCCAGCAGCTTAGGTGACACTCGCAATCAGCCCCAGCATTTT.

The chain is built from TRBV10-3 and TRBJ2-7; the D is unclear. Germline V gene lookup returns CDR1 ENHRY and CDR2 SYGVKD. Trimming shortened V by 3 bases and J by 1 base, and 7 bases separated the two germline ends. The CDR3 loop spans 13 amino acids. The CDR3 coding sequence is TGTGCCATCAGTGATGGTTTGTCCTACGAGCAGTACTTC. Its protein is CAISDGLSYEQYF.

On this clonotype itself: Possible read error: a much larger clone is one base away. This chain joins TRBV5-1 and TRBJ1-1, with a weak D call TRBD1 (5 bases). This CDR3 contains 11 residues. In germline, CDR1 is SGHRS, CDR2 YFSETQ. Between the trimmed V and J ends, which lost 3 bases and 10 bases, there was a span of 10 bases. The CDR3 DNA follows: TGCGCCAGCAGCTCGGGGCTTAGAGCTTTCTTT. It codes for CASSSGLRAFF. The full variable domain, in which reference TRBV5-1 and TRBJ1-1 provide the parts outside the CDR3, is KAGVTQTPRYLIKTRGQQVTLSCSPISGHRSVSWYQQTPGQGLQFLFEYFSETQRNKGNFPGRFSGRQFSNSRSEMNVSTLELGDSALYLCASSSGLRAFFGQGTRLTVV.

The CDR3 reads CASSLVRFRVNTEAFF. CDR3 DNA sequence: TGTGCCAGCAGCTTAGTGAGGTTCAGGGTGAACACTGAAGCTTTCTTT. The J gene is TRBJ1-1, the V gene TRBV7-2; D possibly corresponds to TRBD1 (5 bases). Per the germline V gene, CDR1 is SGHTA and CDR2 is FQGNSA. The CDR3 runs to 16 residues. V lost 1 base, J lost 0 bases, and 12 bases lay in between. Full variable domain (missing parts from reference TRBV7-2 and TRBJ1-1): GAGVSQSPSNKVTEKGKDVELRCDPISGHTALYWYRQSLGQGLEFLIYFQGNSAPDKSGLPSDRFSAERTGGSVSTLTIQRTQQEDSAVYLCASSLVRFRVNTEAFFGQGTRLTVV.

The CDR3 coding sequence is TGTGCCAGCAGCTCCACTGGAGGCGATACGCAGTATTTT. It encodes CASSSTGGDTQYF. The chain joins TRBV7-2 to TRBJ2-3; D is perhaps TRBD2 (5 bases). Germline V gives CDR1 SGHTA, CDR2 FQGNSA. Trimming cost V 4 bases and J 6 bases, with 11 bases left between them. The CDR3 consists of 13 residues.

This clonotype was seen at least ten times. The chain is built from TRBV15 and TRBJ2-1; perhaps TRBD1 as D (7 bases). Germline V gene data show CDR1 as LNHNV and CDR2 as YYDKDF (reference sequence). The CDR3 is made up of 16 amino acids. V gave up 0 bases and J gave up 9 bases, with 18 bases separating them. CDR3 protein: CATSRDLPGGLGEQFF. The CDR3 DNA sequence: TGTGCCACCAGCAGAGATTTACCAGGGGGGCTAGGTGAGCAGTTCTTC.